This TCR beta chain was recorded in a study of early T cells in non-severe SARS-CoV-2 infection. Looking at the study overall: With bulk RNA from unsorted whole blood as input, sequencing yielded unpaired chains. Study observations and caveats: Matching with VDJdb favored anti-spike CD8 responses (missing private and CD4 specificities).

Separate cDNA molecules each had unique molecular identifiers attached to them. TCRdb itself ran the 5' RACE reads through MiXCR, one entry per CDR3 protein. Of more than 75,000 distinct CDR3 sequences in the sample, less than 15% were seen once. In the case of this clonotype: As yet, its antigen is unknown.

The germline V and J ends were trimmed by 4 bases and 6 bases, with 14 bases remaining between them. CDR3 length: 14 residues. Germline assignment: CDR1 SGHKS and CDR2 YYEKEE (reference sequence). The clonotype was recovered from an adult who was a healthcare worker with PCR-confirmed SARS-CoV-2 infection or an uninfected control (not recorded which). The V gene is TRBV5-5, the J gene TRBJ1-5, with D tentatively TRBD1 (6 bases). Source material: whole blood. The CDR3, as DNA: TGTGCCAGCAGCCCAATACAGGGCATTCAGCCCCAGCATTTT. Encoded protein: CASSPIQGIQPQHF. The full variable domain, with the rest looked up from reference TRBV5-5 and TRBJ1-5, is DAGVTQSPTHLIKTRGQQVTLRCSPISGHKSVSWYQQVLGQGPQFIFQYYEKEERGRGNFPDRFSARQFPNYSSELNVNALLLGDSALYLCASSPIQGIQPQHFGDGTRLSIL.